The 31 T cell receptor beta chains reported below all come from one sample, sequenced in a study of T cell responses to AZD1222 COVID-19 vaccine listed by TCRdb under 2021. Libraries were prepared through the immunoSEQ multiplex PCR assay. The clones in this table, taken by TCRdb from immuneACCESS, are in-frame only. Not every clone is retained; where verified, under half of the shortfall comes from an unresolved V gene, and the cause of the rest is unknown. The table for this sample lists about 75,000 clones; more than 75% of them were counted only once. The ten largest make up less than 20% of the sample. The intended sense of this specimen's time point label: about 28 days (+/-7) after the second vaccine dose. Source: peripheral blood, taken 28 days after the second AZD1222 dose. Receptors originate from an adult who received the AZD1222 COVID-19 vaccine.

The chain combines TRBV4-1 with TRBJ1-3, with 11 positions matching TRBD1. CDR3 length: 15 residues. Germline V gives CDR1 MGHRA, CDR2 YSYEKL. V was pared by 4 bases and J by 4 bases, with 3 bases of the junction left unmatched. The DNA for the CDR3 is TGCGCCAGCAGCCCGGGACAGGGGGTCGGAAACACCATATATTTT. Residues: CASSPGQGVGNTIYF.

The CDR3 sequence is CASSQGRRGGGEQYF. CDR3 DNA sequence: TGTGCCAGCAGCCAAGGCCGGCGGGGGGGTGGAGAGCAGTACTTC. The chain couples TRBV3-1 (or the pseudogene TRBV3-2) to TRBJ2-7, with TRBD2 matching over 9 bases. The length of the CDR3 is 15 residues. The germline V gene has CDR1 LGHDT and CDR2 YNNKEL (reference sequence). With 1 base clipped from V and 7 bases from J, the junction kept 8 bases outside the gene matches.

For the CDR3, the DNA is TGTGCCAGTACCCGACTAGCGGGGGAGCAGACCCAGTACTTC. This translates into CASTRLAGEQTQYF. This chain joins TRBV19 and TRBJ2-5; TRBD2 agrees at 12 bases. Germline V gene data show CDR1 as LNHDA and CDR2 as SQIVND (reference sequence). Trimming removed 7 bases from V and 6 bases from J; junction bases left unmatched: 6. The CDR3 consists of 14 residues.

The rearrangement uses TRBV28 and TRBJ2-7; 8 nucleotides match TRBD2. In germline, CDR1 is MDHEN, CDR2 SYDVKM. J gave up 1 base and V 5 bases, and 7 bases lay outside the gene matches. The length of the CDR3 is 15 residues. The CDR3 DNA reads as TGTGCCAGCAGTCCGTGGGCGGGGGGATCCTACGAGCAGTACTTC. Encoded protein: CASSPWAGGSYEQYF.

CDR3 nucleotide sequence: TGCGCCAGCAGCTTAGCCGGGTCCTACGAGCAGTACTTC. Protein product: CASSLAGSYEQYF. The V and J genes are TRBV5-1 and TRBJ2-7; D is unresolved. The V end lost 2 bases, the J end lost 1 base, and 7 bases lay between the germline ends. The CDR3 length is 13 residues. CDR1 and CDR2 from the germline V gene are SGHRS and YFSETQ.

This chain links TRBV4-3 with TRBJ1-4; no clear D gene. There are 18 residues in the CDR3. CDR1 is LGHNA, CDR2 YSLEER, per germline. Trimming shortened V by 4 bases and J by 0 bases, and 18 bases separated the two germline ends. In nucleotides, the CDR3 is TGCGCCAGCAGCCCCGCGCGTAGCGCAGCTGCAACTAATGAAAAACTGTTTTTT. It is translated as CASSPARSAAATNEKLFF.

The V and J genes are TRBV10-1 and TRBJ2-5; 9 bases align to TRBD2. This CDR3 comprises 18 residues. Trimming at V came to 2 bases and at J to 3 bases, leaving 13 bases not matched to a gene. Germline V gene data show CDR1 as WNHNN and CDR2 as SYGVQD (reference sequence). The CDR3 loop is CASSERASGDTTKETQYF. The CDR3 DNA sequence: TGCGCCAGCAGTGAGAGGGCTAGCGGGGACACAACTAAAGAGACCCAGTACTTC.

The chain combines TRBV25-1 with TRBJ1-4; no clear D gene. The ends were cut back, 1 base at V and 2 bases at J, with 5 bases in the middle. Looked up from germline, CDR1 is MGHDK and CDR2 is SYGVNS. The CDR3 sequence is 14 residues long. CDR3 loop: CASSESSTNEKLFF. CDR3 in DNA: TGTGCCAGCAGTGAATCCTCGACTAATGAAAAACTGTTTTTT.

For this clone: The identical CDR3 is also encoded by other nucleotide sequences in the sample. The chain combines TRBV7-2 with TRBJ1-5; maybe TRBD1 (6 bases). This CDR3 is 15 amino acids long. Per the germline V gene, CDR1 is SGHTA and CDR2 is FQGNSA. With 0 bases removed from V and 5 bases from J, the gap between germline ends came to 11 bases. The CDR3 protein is CASSLASGGDQPQHF. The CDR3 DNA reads TGTGCCAGCAGCTTAGCGTCGGGGGGCGATCAGCCCCAGCATTTT.

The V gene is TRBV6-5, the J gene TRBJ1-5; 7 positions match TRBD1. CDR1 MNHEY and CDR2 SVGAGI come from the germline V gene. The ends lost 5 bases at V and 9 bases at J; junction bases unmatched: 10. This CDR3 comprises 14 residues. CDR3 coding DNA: TGTGCCAGCAGTACACGGACAGGTTCGGGGCCCCAGCATTTT. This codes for CASSTRTGSGPQHF.

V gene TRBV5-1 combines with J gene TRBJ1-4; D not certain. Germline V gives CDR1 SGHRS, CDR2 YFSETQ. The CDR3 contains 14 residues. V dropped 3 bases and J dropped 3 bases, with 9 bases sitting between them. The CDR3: CASSYSHANEKLFF. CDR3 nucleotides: TGCGCCAGCAGCTATTCACACGCTAATGAAAAACTGTTTTTT.

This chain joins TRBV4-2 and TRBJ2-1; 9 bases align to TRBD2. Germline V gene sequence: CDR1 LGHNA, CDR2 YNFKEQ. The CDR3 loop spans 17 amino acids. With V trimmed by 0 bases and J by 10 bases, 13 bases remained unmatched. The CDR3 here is CASSQDLASGALPEQFF. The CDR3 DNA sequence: TGTGCCAGCAGCCAAGATTTGGCTAGCGGGGCGCTCCCCGAGCAGTTCTTC.

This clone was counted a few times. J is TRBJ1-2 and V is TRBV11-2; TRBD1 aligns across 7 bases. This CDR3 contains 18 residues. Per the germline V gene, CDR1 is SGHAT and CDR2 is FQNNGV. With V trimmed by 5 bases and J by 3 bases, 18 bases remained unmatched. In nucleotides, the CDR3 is TGTGCCAGCAGCAAGACAGGGTACTACTCCCAGGGAGACTATGGCTACACCTTC. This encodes CASSKTGYYSQGDYGYTF.

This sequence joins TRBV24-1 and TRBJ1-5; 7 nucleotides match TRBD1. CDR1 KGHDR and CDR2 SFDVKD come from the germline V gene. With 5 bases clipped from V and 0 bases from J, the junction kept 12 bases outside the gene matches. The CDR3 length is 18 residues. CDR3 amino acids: CATSVPGQTLDSNQPQHF. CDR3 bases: TGTGCCACCAGTGTACCGGGACAGACATTAGATAGCAATCAGCCCCAGCATTTT.

The CDR3 protein is CASSEPRVRQQNSNQPQHF. The CDR3 region has the DNA TGTGCCAGCAGTGAACCGAGAGTTCGACAGCAGAATAGCAATCAGCCCCAGCATTTT. This chain connects TRBV2 to TRBJ1-5; D may be TRBD1 (5 bases). V shed 2 bases and J shed 0 bases, with 20 bases lying between them. Germline V gene lookup returns CDR1 SNHLY and CDR2 FYNNEI. There are 19 residues in the CDR3.

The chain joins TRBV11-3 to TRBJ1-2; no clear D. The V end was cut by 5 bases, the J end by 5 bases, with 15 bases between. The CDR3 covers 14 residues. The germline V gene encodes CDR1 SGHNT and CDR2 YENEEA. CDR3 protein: CASSRKAPEYGYTF. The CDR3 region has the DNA TGTGCCAGCAGCCGAAAGGCCCCGGAATATGGCTACACCTTC.

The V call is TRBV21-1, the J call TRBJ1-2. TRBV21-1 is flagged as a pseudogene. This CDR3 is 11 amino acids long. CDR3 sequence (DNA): TGTGCCAGCAGCAAAGTTCAGGGAGGCACCTTC. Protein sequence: CASSKVQGGTF.

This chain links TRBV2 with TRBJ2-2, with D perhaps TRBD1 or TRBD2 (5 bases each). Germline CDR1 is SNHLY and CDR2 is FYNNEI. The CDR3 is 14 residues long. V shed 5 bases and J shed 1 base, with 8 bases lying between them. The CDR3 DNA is TGTGCCAGCAGTTCAGGGAGGAACACCGGGGAGCTGTTTTTT. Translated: CASSSGRNTGELFF.

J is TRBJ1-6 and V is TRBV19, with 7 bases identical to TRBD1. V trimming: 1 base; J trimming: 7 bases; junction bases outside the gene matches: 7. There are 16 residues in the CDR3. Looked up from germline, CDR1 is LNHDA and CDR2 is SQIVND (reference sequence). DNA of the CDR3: TGTGCCAGTAGTATAGGAGGAACAGGGGTCAATTCACCCCTCCACTTT. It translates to CASSIGGTGVNSPLHF. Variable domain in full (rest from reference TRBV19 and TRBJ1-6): DGGITQSPKYLFRKEGQNVTLSCEQNLNHDAMYWYRQDPGQGLRLIYYSQIVNDFQKGDIAEGYSVSREKKESFPLTVTSAQKNPTAFYLCASSIGGTGVNSPLHFGNGTRLTVT.

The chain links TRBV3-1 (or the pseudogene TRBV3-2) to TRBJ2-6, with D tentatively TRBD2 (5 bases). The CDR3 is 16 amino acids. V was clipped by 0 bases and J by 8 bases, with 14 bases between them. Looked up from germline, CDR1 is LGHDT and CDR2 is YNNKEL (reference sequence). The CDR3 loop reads CASSQDPVGETNVLTF. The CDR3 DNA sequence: TGTGCCAGCAGCCAAGATCCGGTTGGGGAGACCAACGTCCTGACTTTC.

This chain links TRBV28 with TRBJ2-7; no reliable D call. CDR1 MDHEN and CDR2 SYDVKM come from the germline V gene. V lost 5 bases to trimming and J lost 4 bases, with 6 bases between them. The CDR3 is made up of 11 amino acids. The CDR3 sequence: CASSLRYEQYF. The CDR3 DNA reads TGTGCCAGCAGTCTGAGATACGAGCAGTACTTC.

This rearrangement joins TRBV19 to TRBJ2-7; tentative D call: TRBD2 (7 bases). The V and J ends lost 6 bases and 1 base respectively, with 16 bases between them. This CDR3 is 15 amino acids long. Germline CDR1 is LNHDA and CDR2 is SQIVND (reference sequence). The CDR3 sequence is CASSPRGALSYEQYF. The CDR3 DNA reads TGTGCCAGTAGCCCCCGGGGGGCTCTATCCTACGAGCAGTACTTC.

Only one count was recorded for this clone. CDR3: CASSHINRVEQYF. The CDR3 DNA sequence: TGTGCCAGCAGTCACATTAACAGAGTTGAGCAGTACTTC. The V call is TRBV7-9, the J call TRBJ2-7, with D unclear. Germline V lookup: CDR1 SEHNR, CDR2 FQNEAQ (reference sequence). The CDR3 length is 13 residues. V lost 6 bases to trimming and J lost 7 bases, with 16 bases between them.

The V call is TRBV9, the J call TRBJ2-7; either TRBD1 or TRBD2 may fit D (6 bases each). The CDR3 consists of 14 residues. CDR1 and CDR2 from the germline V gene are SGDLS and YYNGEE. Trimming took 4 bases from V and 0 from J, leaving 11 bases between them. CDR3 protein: CASSPRDTSYEQYF. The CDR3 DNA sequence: TGTGCCAGCAGCCCGCGGGACACCTCCTACGAGCAGTACTTC.

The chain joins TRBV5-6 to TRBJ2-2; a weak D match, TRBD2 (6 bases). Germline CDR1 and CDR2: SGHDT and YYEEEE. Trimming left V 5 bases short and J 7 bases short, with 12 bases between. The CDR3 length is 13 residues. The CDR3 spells CASSLLGGGELFF. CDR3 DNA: TGTGCCAGCAGTTTGCTGGGGGGCGGGGAGCTGTTTTTT.

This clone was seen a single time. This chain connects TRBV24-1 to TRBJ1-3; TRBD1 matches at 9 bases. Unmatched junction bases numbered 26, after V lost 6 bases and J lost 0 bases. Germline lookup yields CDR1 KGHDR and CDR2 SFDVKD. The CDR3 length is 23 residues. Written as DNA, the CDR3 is TGTGCCACCAGTAACTCCGGGACAGGGAGTCTCCTCAGCTACCGCATCTCTGGAAACACCATATATTTT. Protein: CATSNSGTGSLLSYRISGNTIYF.

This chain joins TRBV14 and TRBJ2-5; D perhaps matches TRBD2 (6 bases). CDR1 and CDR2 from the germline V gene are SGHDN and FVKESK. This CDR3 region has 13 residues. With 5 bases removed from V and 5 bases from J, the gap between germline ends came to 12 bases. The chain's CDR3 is CASSNSGGETQYF. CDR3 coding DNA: TGTGCCAGCAGCAATAGCGGAGGGGAGACCCAGTACTTC.

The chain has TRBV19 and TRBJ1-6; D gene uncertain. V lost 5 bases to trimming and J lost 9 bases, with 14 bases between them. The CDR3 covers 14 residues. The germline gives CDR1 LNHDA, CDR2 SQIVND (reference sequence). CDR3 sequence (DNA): TGTGCCAGTAGTCCACGTCCGTCGGGTTCACCCCTCCACTTT. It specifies CASSPRPSGSPLHF.

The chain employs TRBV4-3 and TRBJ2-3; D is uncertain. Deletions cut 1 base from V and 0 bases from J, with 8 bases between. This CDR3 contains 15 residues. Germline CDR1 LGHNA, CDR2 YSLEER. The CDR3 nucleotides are TGCGCCAGCAGCCAAGCACCGGAGAGCACAGATACGCAGTATTTT. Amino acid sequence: CASSQAPESTDTQYF.

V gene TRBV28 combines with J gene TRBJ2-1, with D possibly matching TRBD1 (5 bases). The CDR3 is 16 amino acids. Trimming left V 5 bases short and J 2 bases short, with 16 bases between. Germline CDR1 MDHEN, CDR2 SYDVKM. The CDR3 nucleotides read TGTGCCAGCAGTACCCTGACGAGGACACCCTACAATGAGCAGTTCTTC. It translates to CASSTLTRTPYNEQFF.

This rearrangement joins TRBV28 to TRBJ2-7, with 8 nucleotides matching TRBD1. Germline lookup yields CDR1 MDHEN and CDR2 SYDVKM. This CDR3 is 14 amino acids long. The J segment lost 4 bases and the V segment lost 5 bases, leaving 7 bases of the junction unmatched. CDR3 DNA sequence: TGTGCCAGCAGTCCCGGACAGGGTGGTTACGAGCAGTACTTC. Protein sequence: CASSPGQGGYEQYF.